This section outlines one T cell receptor (beta chain) sequence together with its context. No cognate antigen has been identified for it. Base qualities are not at hand, and no much larger clone is one base apart. Library preparation used PCR. Sequencing was performed on an Illumina HiSeq 2500. Molecular barcoding was employed in the preparation of TCR libraries, with unique molecular identifiers being used to normalize TCRbeta repertoire quantification. TCRdb trimmed public reads at Q25 via fastp, called clones via MiXCR and kept in-frame beta chains. Rows merge per CDR3 protein into single entries with the most common DNA and genes. Across this sample there are 200,000 to 250,000 distinct CDR3 sequences, with under 9.5% seen only once. Over 5% of the sample is held by the ten biggest clonotypes. Reading from cysteine to phenylalanine, the CDR3 counts 12 amino acids. Just CDR3 DNA is preserved here, 36 bases in frame from base 1. The germline V gene sets CDR1 to SQVTM and CDR2 to ANQGSEA. At the junction V is shortened by 7 bases and J by 7 bases, with 17 bases in between.

These data originate in a study of T-cell reconstitution after alpha-beta-depleted transplantation in children (dated by TCRdb to 2016 to 2017). About the investigation overall: Using TCR repertoire profiling, the study followed T-cell immune reconstitution in a quantitative way in children after TCRalphabeta/CD19-depleted allogeneic hematopoietic cell transplantation.

The rearranged chain carries TRBV29-1 and TRBJ2-7; TRBD2 is a weak D gene call, 7 bases matching. The TCR sequence derives from a human donor who donated a stem cell graft to a child with acute lymphoblastic leukemia. Source: PBMCs from the stem cell graft donor, taken from the stem cell graft. CDR3 loop: CSARAGAREQYF. The DNA reads TGCAGCGCCAGGGCGGGGGCAAGGGAGCAGTACTTC.